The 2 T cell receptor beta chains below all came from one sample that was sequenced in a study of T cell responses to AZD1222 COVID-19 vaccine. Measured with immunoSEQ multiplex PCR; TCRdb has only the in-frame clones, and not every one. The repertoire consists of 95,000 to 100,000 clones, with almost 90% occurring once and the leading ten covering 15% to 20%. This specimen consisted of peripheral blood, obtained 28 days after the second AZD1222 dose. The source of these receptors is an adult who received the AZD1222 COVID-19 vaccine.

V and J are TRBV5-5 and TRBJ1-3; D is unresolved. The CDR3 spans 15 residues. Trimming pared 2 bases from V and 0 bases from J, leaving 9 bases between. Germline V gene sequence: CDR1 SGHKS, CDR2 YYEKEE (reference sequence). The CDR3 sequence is CASSFGENSGNTIYF. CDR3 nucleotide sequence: TGTGCCAGCAGCTTTGGGGAAAACTCTGGAAACACCATATATTTT. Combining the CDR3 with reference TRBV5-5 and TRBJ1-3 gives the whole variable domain DAGVTQSPTHLIKTRGQQVTLRCSPISGHKSVSWYQQVLGQGPQFIFQYYEKEERGRGNFPDRFSARQFPNYSSELNVNALLLGDSALYLCASSFGENSGNTIYFGEGSWLTVV.

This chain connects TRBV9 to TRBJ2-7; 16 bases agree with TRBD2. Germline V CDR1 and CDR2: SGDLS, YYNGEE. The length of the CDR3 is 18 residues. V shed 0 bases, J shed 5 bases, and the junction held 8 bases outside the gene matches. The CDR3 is CASSVVMGLAGGDHEQYF. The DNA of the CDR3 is TGTGCCAGCAGCGTAGTTATGGGACTAGCGGGAGGGGACCACGAGCAGTACTTC.